This TCR beta chain appears in the sequencing data of a study of early T cells in non-severe SARS-CoV-2 infection. MiXCR, applied by TCRdb to the 5' RACE reads, yields one record per CDR3 protein. The sample has about 81,000 distinct CDR3 sequences, less than 8% seen once. The material sequenced was whole blood. The TCR originated in an adult who was a healthcare worker with PCR-confirmed SARS-CoV-2 infection or an uninfected control (not recorded which).

For the CDR3, the DNA is TGTGCCAGCAGTGAAGAAGGACAGTCCTACAATGAGCAGTTCTTC. Encoded protein: CASSEEGQSYNEQFF. V gene TRBV6-1 combines with J gene TRBJ2-1, with D possibly matching TRBD1 (6 bases). The germline V gene has CDR1 MNHNS and CDR2 SASEGT. V lost 1 base to trimming and J lost 1 base, with 8 bases between them. The CDR3 is 15 residues long.